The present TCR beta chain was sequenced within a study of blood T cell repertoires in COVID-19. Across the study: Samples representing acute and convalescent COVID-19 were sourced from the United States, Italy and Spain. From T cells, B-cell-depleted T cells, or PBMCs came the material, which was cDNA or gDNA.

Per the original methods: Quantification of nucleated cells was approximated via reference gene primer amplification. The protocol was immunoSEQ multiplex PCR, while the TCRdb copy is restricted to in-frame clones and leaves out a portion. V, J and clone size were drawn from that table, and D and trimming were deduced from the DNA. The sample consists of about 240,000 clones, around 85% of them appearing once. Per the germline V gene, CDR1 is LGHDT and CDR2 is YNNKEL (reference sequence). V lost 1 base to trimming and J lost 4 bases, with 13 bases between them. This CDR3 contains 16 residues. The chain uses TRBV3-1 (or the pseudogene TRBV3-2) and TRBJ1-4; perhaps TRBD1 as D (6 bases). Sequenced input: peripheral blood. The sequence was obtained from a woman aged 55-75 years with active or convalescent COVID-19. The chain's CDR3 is CASSQGQTGFNEKLFF. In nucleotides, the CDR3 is TGTGCCAGCAGCCAAGGCCAGACAGGATTTAATGAAAAACTGTTTTTT.